In this sample, the clone carrying this TCR beta chain turned up a few times. The antigen is not known. Both 60 Vbeta primers and 13 Jbeta primers went into the PCR. The table came from immunoSEQ multiplex PCR; TCRdb's copy has only in-frame clones and leaves some out. The table has under 200,000 clones, more than 9.5% seen once. The data belong to a study of cytomegalovirus exposure and HLA in healthy donors. For the study at large: In terms of ancestry, the Caucasian-associated cluster contained about 81% of the approximately 430 genotyped donors. Regarding the study as a whole: With further analysis later on, most CMV-associated TCR beta chains appeared HLA-restricted. The authors listed 150 or so TCR beta chains as cytomegalovirus-associated. Within an earlier analysis, most TCR beta V segments proved productive either about 90% or about 30% of the time.

Germline CDR1 is SGHNT and CDR2 is YENEEA. The junction had 2 bases not matched to a gene; V was cut back by 0 bases and J by 1 base. The CDR3 contains 15 residues. Sequencing was done on a sample of PBMCs. This sequence was found in a man between 50 and 59 years old in good health and CMV-seropositive. J is TRBJ1-1 and V is TRBV11-3; 7 nucleotides line up with TRBD1. CDR3 DNA: TGTGCCAGCAGCTTAGAAGGGACAGCGAACACTGAAGCTTTCTTT. It codes for CASSLEGTANTEAFF. Full variable domain (outside the CDR3, taken from reference TRBV11-3 and TRBJ1-1): EAGVVQSPRYKIIEKKQPVAFWCNPISGHNTLYWYLQNLGQGPELLIRYENEEAVDDSQLPKDRFSAERLKGVDSTLKIQPAELGDSAVYLCASSLEGTANTEAFFGQGTRLTVV.